Listed below are T cell receptor beta chains from one sample, sequenced in a study of T cells in Graves' hyperthyroidism and ophthalmopathy. TCRdb itself ran the multiplex PCR reads through MiXCR, one entry per CDR3 protein. The sample yields over 350,000 distinct CDR3 sequences, about a fifth seen once. The sample taken for sequencing was blood. These receptors were taken from a man aged 18 to 30 with Graves' ophthalmopathy. Each CDR3 is given with its conserved first and last residue. Each record gives: CDR3 protein, CDR3 DNA, clone size, V gene, J gene, D gene. D genes are given only for firm matches. Size is omitted from some rows. Given values are once, few, many or a class for expanded clones.

CDR3: CASSSAWGKGAFF
DNA: TGTGCCAGCAGCTCCGCTTGGGGTAAGGGAGCTTTCTTT
size: many
V: TRBV3-1
J: TRBJ1-1
D: .

CDR3: CASSFRTRGDGYTF
DNA: TGTGCCAGCAGCTTCCGGACCCGGGGGGATGGCTACACCTTC
size: many
V: TRBV13
J: TRBJ1-2
D: .

CDR3: CASSLTGPSFTLHF
DNA: TGTGCCAGCAGTTTAACGGGACCCTCGTTCACCCTCCACTTT
size: many
V: TRBV28
J: TRBJ1-6
D: .

CDR3: CASSLEGAAGRSSYEQYF
DNA: TGCGCCAGCAGCTTGGAAGGGGCGGCCGGGAGGAGCTCCTACGAGCAGTACTTC
size: many
V: TRBV5-1
J: TRBJ2-7
D: TRBD2

CDR3: CASSRAGDRLWETQYF
DNA: TGTGCCAGCAGCCGAGCGGGGGATAGACTATGGGAGACCCAGTACTTC
size: .
V: TRBV5-4
J: TRBJ2-5
D: TRBD2

CDR3: CSARDAEGKAYNEQFF
DNA: TGCAGTGCTAGAGACGCGGAAGGGAAGGCCTACAATGAGCAGTTCTTC
size: few
V: TRBV20-1
J: TRBJ2-1
D: .

CDR3: CASSETASGANEQFF
DNA: TGTGCCAGCAGCGAGACGGCTAGCGGGGCCAATGAGCAGTTCTTC
size: few
V: TRBV9
J: TRBJ2-1
D: TRBD2

CDR3: CSASVSGVISNQPQHF
DNA: TGCAGTGCTAGTGTGAGTGGGGTTATAAGCAATCAGCCCCAGCATTTT
size: many
V: TRBV20-1
J: TRBJ1-5
D: .

CDR3: CASSPGLLSYEQYF
DNA: TGTGCCAGCAGCCCGGGACTTCTCTCCTACGAGCAGTACTTC
size: many
V: TRBV27
J: TRBJ2-7
D: .

CDR3: CASSRGGVGETQYF
DNA: TGCGCCAGCAGCAGAGGGGGCGTCGGAGAGACCCAGTACTTC
size: .
V: TRBV5-1
J: TRBJ2-5
D: TRBD1

CDR3: CASEPSGANVLTF
DNA: TGTGCCAGCGAACCATCTGGGGCCAACGTCCTGACTTTC
size: .
V: TRBV7-9
J: TRBJ2-6
D: .

CDR3: CSARDSGGPNTGELFF
DNA: TGCAGTGCTAGAGACTCGGGGGGCCCGAACACCGGGGAGCTGTTTTTT
size: .
V: TRBV20-1
J: TRBJ2-2
D: .

CDR3: CASTILGSGGPQLLTDTQYF
DNA: TGTGCCAGCACGATCCTAGGTAGCGGGGGCCCTCAACTCCTCACAGATACGCAGTATTTT
size: many
V: TRBV11-2
J: TRBJ2-3
D: TRBD2

CDR3: CASSPNQAGYTGELFF
DNA: TGTGCCAGCTCACCAAACCAGGCAGGGTACACCGGGGAGCTGTTTTTT
size: .
V: TRBV18
J: TRBJ2-2
D: .

CDR3: CARDPGPGNEQYF
DNA: TGTGCCAGAGACCCGGGGCCAGGGAACGAGCAGTACTTC
size: .
V: TRBV2
J: TRBJ2-7
D: .

CDR3: CSASKAYSNQPQHF
DNA: TGCAGTGCTAGTAAGGCATATAGCAATCAGCCCCAGCATTTT
size: many
V: TRBV20-1
J: TRBJ1-5
D: .

CDR3: CASSYFRDSGSTDTQYF
DNA: TGTGCCAGCAGCTACTTCCGGGACAGCGGTAGCACAGATACGCAGTATTTT
size: many
V: TRBV5-8
J: TRBJ2-3
D: TRBD1

CDR3: CASSHNRWREGSNEQFF
DNA: TGTGCCAGCAGCCACAACCGATGGCGGGAGGGATCTAATGAGCAGTTCTTC
size: few
V: TRBV9
J: TRBJ2-1
D: TRBD2

CDR3: CASRPTGGIEAFF
DNA: TGTGCCAGCAGACCCACAGGGGGGATTGAAGCTTTCTTT
size: .
V: TRBV2
J: TRBJ1-1
D: TRBD1

CDR3: CASSLYGGGEQYF
DNA: TGTGCCAGCAGCTTGTACGGGGGCGGGGAGCAGTACTTC
size: .
V: TRBV5-8
J: TRBJ2-7
D: .

CDR3: CASSLGGNFQYF
DNA: TGTGCCAGCAGTTTAGGGGGTAACTTTCAGTACTTC
size: many
V: TRBV12-3/TRBV12-4
J: TRBJ2-4
D: .

CDR3: CSVQTGANNEKLFF
DNA: TGCAGCGTCCAGACAGGGGCGAATAATGAAAAACTGTTTTTT
size: .
V: TRBV29-1
J: TRBJ1-4
D: TRBD1

CDR3: CSVQDRENEKLFF
DNA: TGCAGCGTCCAGGACAGGGAAAATGAAAAACTGTTTTTT
size: .
V: TRBV29-1
J: TRBJ1-4
D: TRBD1

CDR3: CASSVDGRLAGDEQYF
DNA: TGTGCCAGCAGCGTAGACGGGAGACTAGCGGGGGACGAGCAGTACTTC
size: many
V: TRBV9
J: TRBJ2-7
D: TRBD2

CDR3: CASSQQREWENTEAFF
DNA: TGCGCCAGCAGCCAACAAAGGGAATGGGAGAACACTGAAGCTTTCTTT
size: few
V: TRBV4-1
J: TRBJ1-1
D: .

CDR3: CASSAQGQTNQPQHF
DNA: TGTGCCAGCAGTGCCCAAGGACAGACGAATCAGCCCCAGCATTTT
size: many
V: TRBV2
J: TRBJ1-5
D: .

CDR3: CASSYSYSGNTIYF
DNA: TGTGCCAGCAGTTACAGCTACTCTGGAAACACCATATATTTT
size: many
V: TRBV12-3/TRBV12-4
J: TRBJ1-3
D: .

CDR3: CASSASGDSNQPQHF
DNA: TGTGCCAGCAGCGCATCCGGGGATAGCAATCAGCCCCAGCATTTT
size: .
V: TRBV5-5
J: TRBJ1-5
D: .

CDR3: CSVLPYDRLEQYF
DNA: TGCAGCGTATTACCCTACGACAGGTTGGAGCAGTACTTC
size: many
V: TRBV29-1
J: TRBJ2-7
D: .

CDR3: CSVVYGGGTEAFF
DNA: TGCAGTGTTGTTTATGGGGGCGGCACTGAAGCTTTCTTT
size: few
V: TRBV20-1
J: TRBJ1-1
D: .

CDR3: CASSSPDRAPNLQYF
DNA: TGTGCCAGCAGCTCCCCCGACAGGGCACCTAACCTTCAGTACTTC
size: many
V: TRBV7-2
J: TRBJ2-4
D: TRBD1

CDR3: CATSAPGFYEQYF
DNA: TGTGCCACCAGTGCCCCAGGGTTCTACGAGCAGTACTTC
size: .
V: TRBV24-1
J: TRBJ2-7
D: .

CDR3: CASRLGQGTGNQPQHF
DNA: TGTGCCAGCAGGTTGGGACAGGGAACGGGCAATCAGCCCCAGCATTTT
size: many
V: TRBV12-3/TRBV12-4
J: TRBJ1-5
D: TRBD1